The entry below gives a single TCR beta chain sequence along with its context. Its antigen is not yet known. Base qualities are missing; no much larger clone stands one base away. Healthy HIV-negative adults with no recently reported acute infections or vaccinations were included as donors. Every donor was a Caucasian adult residing in Nashville, Tennessee, USA. Magnetic negative selection was used to enrich CD4+ T cells, after which naive cells were positively selected on CD45RA and the negative fraction became the memory subset. Blood was obtained by leukapheresis, after which PBMCs were separated by Ficoll-Histopaque density gradient centrifugation and cryopreserved in liquid nitrogen vapor phase. Analytical flow cytometry was used to check the purity and quantity of every magnetically sorted T cell population. Genomic DNA was isolated from every sorted fraction and measured by UV absorbance on a Nanodrop 2000c.

TCR CDR3 regions were amplified from genomic DNA by multiplex PCR using the deep immunoSEQ assay. For each cell subset, the extracted genomic DNA was distributed evenly across all wells of several immunoSEQ 96-well plates, and each plate served as one replicate. For sorted subsets, approximately 200 ng of genomic DNA, equivalent to 25,000 to 35,000 T cell genomes, went into each replicate PCR. Purified libraries were quantified with a Qubit 3.0 fluorometer, sized on a Bioanalyzer 2100, and re-quantified with the KAPA Library Quantification kit. Every immunoSEQ 96-well plate was sequenced on a dedicated single-read 150-cycle Illumina NextSeq 550 flow cell. As for the original processing: Because the immunoSEQ output included only junctional sequences and no quality scores, the filtering could not be the same as the filtering used for full-length reads. Sequences were annotated with PyIR, a Python wrapper for IgBLAST v1.9, using IMGT germline references to assign V/J genes and CDR3. Reads were filtered out if the reads had weak V/J assignments (E-value above 1e-6), no CDR3, stop codons, out-of-frame junctions, or ambiguous translated residues. A V3J clonotype was defined by an identical inferred V gene, J gene, and CDR3 amino acid sequence. The percentage overlap between two repertoires was calculated by dividing the number of shared unique clonotypes by the size of the smaller repertoire. Three approaches were used to assess repertoire richness: RTK rarefaction, the Chao1 estimator, and Recon v2.1 estimates of unobserved clonotypes. For all TCRbeta clonotypes obtained by the gDNA method from four donors, generation probabilities were computed with OLGA. Sourced from immuneACCESS, this table was stored by TCRdb with only in-frame sequences that have V and J called. A share of the clones is absent; for the studies checked, an unresolved V gene accounts for under half, and the remainder has no known explanation. D and trimming were read from the DNA, whereas the V and J calls and clone size are those reported in that table. The sample profile shows roughly 1,000,000 clones; about 80% of them were found once. Jointly, the top ten make up around 0.61% of the sample.

The data were obtained in a study of shared clonotypes between healthy human individuals (TCRdb year 2020). Some background on the complete study: The cohort included three men and a couple of women between 18 and 49 years of age. Per donor, three plates each were used for CD4 naive and CD4 memory, two for CD8 naive, and one for CD8 memory. To estimate repertoire size and how much clonotypes are shared between individuals, the study performed deep sequencing of blood TCR repertoires from roughly five healthy adults. Different laboratories and diverse techniques were used to prepare libraries and sequence TCR repertoires, to increase sequencing depth and limit assay-specific biases. Leukapheresis yielded between about 0.8 and 8.9 billion PBMCs per donor. Overall results and qualifications from the work: Rarefaction of sorted-subset datasets indicated incomplete sequencing despite the large sequencing depth. Pairwise subsampling led to the expectation that sequencing depth would affect the degree of clonotype sharing among donors. The genetic and exposure-history diversity represented was limited by the small number of donors. Across several donors, approximately 5% of naive CD4, approximately 4% of naive CD8, around 2.5% of memory CD4, and approximately 0.42% of memory CD8 clonotypes were shared. Naive subsets generally had larger estimated clonotype richness than memory subsets did. Sampling was restricted to blood, and TCR repertoires in tissue are likely to differ from TCR repertoires in blood. Higher generation probabilities were observed for clonotypes shared by all four sorted-subset donors than for non-shared clonotypes.

Sequences were obtained from memory CD4+ T cells from PBMCs. Reading the label with the study, this specimen's cell subset or site is: CD45RA-negative fraction. This TCR was recovered from a man younger than 35 in good health. Some clones in this sample may be carry-over from other donors' samples.

The DNA is TGCGCCAGCAGCCAAGATCCAGGCGCAACAACCTACGAGCAGTACTTC. This gives the protein CASSQDPGATTYEQYF. The sequence links TRBV4-1 to TRBJ2-7, with the D gene uncertain. Counted from cysteine to phenylalanine, this CDR3 has 16 amino acids. CDR3 DNA is the only sequence kept; it has 48 bases, read in frame from the first base. Cut back by 0 bases and 2 bases, the V and J ends lie 14 bases apart. CDR1 and CDR2 (MGHRA, YSYEKL) derive from the germline V gene.